The 18 T cell receptor beta chains below were found in one sample sequenced in a study of identifying expanded T cells in peripheral blood. Sequenced by immunoSEQ multiplex PCR; TCRdb stores in-frame clones only, minus some. Altogether around 100,000 clones are present, 88% being singletons, with the ten largest covering approximately 14%. Sample: blood. These receptors all stem from a person between 18 and 75 years old in good health.

In its sample, this clone was seen once. The chain employs TRBV6-1 and TRBJ1-1; 7 bases are a match to TRBD1. Per germline, CDR1 MNHNS and CDR2 SASEGT. V trimming: 0 bases; J trimming: 11 bases; junction bases outside the gene matches: 6. The CDR3 has 13 residues. CDR3 amino acids: CASSEAWRGHAFF. In nucleotides, the CDR3 is TGTGCCAGCAGTGAAGCGTGGAGGGGGCATGCTTTCTTT.

This chain uses TRBV6-5 with TRBJ1-1, with 7 bases fitting TRBD1. V lost 2 bases and J lost 11; bases outside the gene matches: 11. Germline V gene sequence: CDR1 MNHEY, CDR2 SVGAGI. The CDR3 is made up of 14 amino acids. In nucleotides, the CDR3 is TGTGCCAGCAGTTACACCCGGACAGGATTTAAGGCTTTCTTT. It translates to CASSYTRTGFKAFF.

The chain has TRBV19 and TRBJ1-4; 8 nucleotides match TRBD1. V shed 2 bases and J 6 bases; nucleotides not matched to a gene: 2. This CDR3 is built from 14 residues. Germline CDR1 and CDR2: LNHDA and SQIVND (reference sequence). This CDR3 is CASSITGGDEKLFF. CDR3 sequence (DNA): TGTGCCAGTAGTATAACAGGGGGGGATGAAAAACTGTTTTTT.

The chain links TRBV7-8 to TRBJ2-2, with unresolved D. The CDR3 contains 15 residues. Germline V gives CDR1 SGHVS, CDR2 FQNEAQ. V gave up 5 bases and J gave up 5 bases, with 15 bases separating them. CDR3 in amino acids: CASSPSQRGTGELFF. The DNA for the CDR3 is TGTGCCAGCAGCCCATCCCAACGCGGTACCGGGGAGCTGTTTTTT.

V and J are TRBV5-6 and TRBJ2-3, with a tentative D call TRBD2 (6 bases). Germline V gene data show CDR1 as SGHDT and CDR2 as YYEEEE. The CDR3 runs 17 residues. The V gene lost 4 bases and the J gene lost 9 bases, with 27 bases spanning the gap. CDR3 coding DNA: TGTGCCAGCAGCCAATCCACCCACGGGACTGTGGGAGGAACGCAGTATTTT. Amino acids: CASSQSTHGTVGGTQYF.

The J gene is TRBJ2-7, the V gene TRBV14; D may be TRBD2 (5 bases). CDR3 size: 15 residues. Germline V gives CDR1 SGHDN, CDR2 FVKESK. V was shortened by 3 bases and J by 3 bases, with 15 bases between the two germline ends. In nucleotides, the CDR3 is TGTGCCAGCAGCCAGCTAGGGTCGAGGGACTACGAGCAGTACTTC. It encodes CASSQLGSRDYEQYF.

This chain uses TRBV6-1 with TRBJ2-1; D is ambiguous. The CDR3 consists of 13 residues. Trimming stripped 3 bases from V and 5 bases from J, with 8 bases between. Germline V gene lookup returns CDR1 MNHNS and CDR2 SASEGT. CDR3 DNA sequence: TGTGCCAGCAGTGATGGTCCAAACAATGAGCAGTTCTTC. It codes for CASSDGPNNEQFF.

The chain links TRBV5-1 to TRBJ2-7; 10 bases match TRBD2. The V segment lost 0 bases and the J segment 2 bases; nucleotides outside the gene matches: 2. The CDR3 has 15 residues. CDR1 is SGHRS and CDR2 is YFSETQ in the germline V gene. The CDR3 coding sequence is TGCGCCAGCAGCTTGGAACTAGCGGGACCCTACGAGCAGTACTTC. Translation gives CASSLELAGPYEQYF.

The J gene is TRBJ1-1, the V gene TRBV9; tentatively, D is TRBD1 (6 bases). The CDR3 is 16 amino acids. V was shortened by 3 bases and J by 4 bases, with 19 bases between the two germline ends. CDR1 and CDR2 (germline): SGDLS, YYNGEE. The DNA for the CDR3 is TGTGCCAGCAGCGCCCCGCCCGGGACAACATTCACTGAAGCTTTCTTT. Amino acid sequence: CASSAPPGTTFTEAFF.

The chain couples TRBV27 to TRBJ2-1, with 11 bases fitting TRBD2. The CDR3 covers 16 residues. V dropped 4 bases and J dropped 8; count of bases not matched to a gene: 10. The germline V gene has CDR1 MNHEY and CDR2 SMNVEV (reference sequence). CDR3 loop: CASSSIGSGRAYEQFF. The CDR3 DNA reads TGTGCCAGCAGTTCCATCGGTAGCGGGAGGGCGTATGAGCAGTTCTTC.

The V call is TRBV5-8, the J call TRBJ2-3, with TRBD1 matching 10 bases. The CDR3 totals 15 residues. J lost 4 bases, V lost 3 bases, and 5 bases had no gene match. Germline-derived CDR1 and CDR2 are SGHTS and YDEGEE. The CDR3 bases are TGTGCCAGCAGCTCCGGGACAGGGGCCGCAGATACGCAGTATTTT. The encoded protein is CASSSGTGAADTQYF. The full variable domain, its missing parts supplied by reference TRBV5-8 and TRBJ2-3, is EAGVTQSPTHLIKTRGQQATLRCSPISGHTSVYWYQQALGLGLQFLLWYDEGEERNRGNFPPRFSGRQFPNYSSELNVNALELEDSALYLCASSSGTGAADTQYFGPGTRLTVL.

This chain connects TRBV4-2 to TRBJ2-1; D is uncertain. This CDR3 region has 11 residues. V lost 4 bases and J 7 bases, leaving 5 bases between the germline ends. Germline CDR1 and CDR2: LGHNA and YNFKEQ. The CDR3 DNA reads as TGTGCCAGCAGCCTCGTGAATGAGCAGTTCTTC. It translates to CASSLVNEQFF.

This clone was recorded only once. CDR3: CASRLEGQGANYGYTF. The CDR3, as DNA: TGTGCCAGCAGACTCGAAGGACAGGGAGCTAACTATGGCTACACCTTC. The chain recombines TRBV6-4 with TRBJ1-2; 8 bases are shared with TRBD1. This CDR3 is 16 amino acids long. V trimming: 6 bases; J trimming: 0 bases; junction bases outside the gene matches: 9. Germline CDR1 reads MRHNA; CDR2 reads SNTAGT.

This chain connects TRBV6-4 to TRBJ2-7, with a weak D call TRBD2 (5 bases). Trimming cost V 6 bases and J 2 bases, with 11 bases left between them. Germline values: CDR1 MRHNA, CDR2 SNTAGT. The CDR3 is 13 residues long. The CDR3 loop reads CASRSGVAYEQYF. The CDR3 nucleotides read TGTGCCAGCAGGTCCGGGGTAGCCTACGAGCAGTACTTC.

The gene calls are TRBV4-1 and TRBJ1-4; 10 bases match TRBD1. Germline V gene data show CDR1 as MGHRA and CDR2 as YSYEKL. Germline trimming cut 4 bases from V and 8 bases from J; bases unmatched to any gene: 10. This CDR3 spans 16 amino acids. The CDR3 sequence: CASSLQPTGGHEKLFF. In DNA form, the CDR3 reads TGCGCCAGCAGCCTCCAACCGACAGGGGGCCACGAAAAACTGTTTTTT.

A few counts support this clone. The chain links TRBV29-1 to TRBJ2-5; D not resolved. The CDR3 loop spans 13 amino acids. Germline CDR1 reads SQVTM; CDR2 reads ANQGSEA. V was shortened by 2 bases and J by 5 bases, with 12 bases between the two germline ends. This CDR3 reads CSVETKASETQYF. The CDR3 DNA is TGCAGCGTTGAAACAAAAGCGAGCGAGACCCAGTACTTC.

The CDR3 here is CASSPAQANTEAFF. For the CDR3, the DNA is TGTGCCAGCTCCCCTGCACAAGCGAACACTGAAGCTTTCTTT. V gene TRBV18 combines with J gene TRBJ1-1, with D unclear. The CDR3 contains 14 residues. Germline lookup yields CDR1 KGHSH and CDR2 LQKENI. V lost 6 bases and J lost 1, with 12 bases in between.

This chain connects TRBV4-3 to TRBJ1-2; tentatively, D is TRBD1 (6 bases). Germline V gene data show CDR1 as LGHNA and CDR2 as YSLEER. V shed 0 bases and J shed 8 bases, with 13 bases lying between them. The CDR3 spans 14 residues. The CDR3 coding sequence is TGCGCCAGCAGCCAAGACCTGGACAGCGGGGGCTACACCTTC. Amino acid sequence: CASSQDLDSGGYTF.